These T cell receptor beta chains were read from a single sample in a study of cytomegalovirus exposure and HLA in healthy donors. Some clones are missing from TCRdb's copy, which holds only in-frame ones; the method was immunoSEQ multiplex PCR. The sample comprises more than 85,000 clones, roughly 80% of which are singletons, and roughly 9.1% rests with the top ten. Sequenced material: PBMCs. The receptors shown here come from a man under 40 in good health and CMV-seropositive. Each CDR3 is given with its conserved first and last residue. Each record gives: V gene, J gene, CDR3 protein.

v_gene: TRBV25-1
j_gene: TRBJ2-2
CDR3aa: CASSEDREAGELFF

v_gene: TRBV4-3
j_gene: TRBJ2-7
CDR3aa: CASSQDATGGAGLPRDEQYF

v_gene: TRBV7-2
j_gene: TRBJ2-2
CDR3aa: CASSKGTSATGELFF

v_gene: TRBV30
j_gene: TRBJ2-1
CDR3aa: CAWSPTGGSRSSYNEQFF

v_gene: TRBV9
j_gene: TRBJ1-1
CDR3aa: CASSVGGPNTEAFF

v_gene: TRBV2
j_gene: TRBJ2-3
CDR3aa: CASSELAVTSTDTQYF

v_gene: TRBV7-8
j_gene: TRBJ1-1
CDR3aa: CASSILQQGNTEAFF

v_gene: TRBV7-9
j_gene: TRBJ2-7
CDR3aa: CSSSPGQGPYEQYF

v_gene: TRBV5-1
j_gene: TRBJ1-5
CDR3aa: CASSLEGSQPQHF

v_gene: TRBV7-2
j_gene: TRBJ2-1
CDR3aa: CASSLGVSGGAAYNEQFF

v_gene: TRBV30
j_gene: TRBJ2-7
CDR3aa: CAWSENRYEQYF